This T cell receptor beta chain comes out of a study of blood T cell repertoires in COVID-19. Across the study: Samples representing acute and convalescent COVID-19 were sourced from the United States, Italy and Spain. Nucleic acid was either cDNA or gDNA, and it came from T cells, B-cell-depleted T cells, or PBMCs.

Per the study methods: Quantification of nucleated cells was approximated via reference gene primer amplification. Sequencing was performed with immunoSEQ multiplex PCR; in TCRdb, only in-frame clones are kept and a portion is missing. The V and J calls and clone size are taken from that table; D and trimming were inferred from the DNA. Here the sample spans 70,000 or so clones, around nine tenths being singletons. Trimming removed 5 bases at V and 8 bases at J, with 18 bases between. Germline V lookup: CDR1 SGHTA, CDR2 FQGNSA. This CDR3 has 14 residues. Sequenced sample: peripheral blood. The sequence was obtained from a man aged 55 to 70 with acute or convalescent COVID-19. The chain has TRBV7-2 and TRBJ1-2; TRBD1 might be the D (6 bases). The DNA for the CDR3 is TGTGCCAGCAGCCCACTACGGGGGGCGGGGGGCTACACCTTC. Translated, it gives CASSPLRGAGGYTF.